Presented here are 14 T cell receptor beta chains from one specimen sequenced in a study of human T cells and chemical hapten exposure. TCRdb called the RACE reads again in MiXCR, with one record for every CDR3 protein. The sample holds approximately 52,000 distinct CDR3 sequences, roughly 8.8% seen once. Stated time point: pre-sensitization, week 0. Indicated treatment: therapeutic diphenylcyclopropenone sensitization with weekly scalp DPC. The sequences come from whole blood, collected in connection with sensitization to the hapten diphenylcyclopropenone (DPC). The receptors here all came from a woman aged 40 to 50 with alopecia areata. Some clones in this sample may be carry-over from other donors' samples.

Notes on this clonotype: The junction shows a germline mismatch at one end, possibly a read error. J is TRBJ2-2 and V is TRBV24-1, with D perhaps matching TRBD2 (5 bases). The CDR3 is made up of 12 amino acids. CDR1 is KGHDR and CDR2 is SFDVKD in the germline V gene. CDR3 coding DNA: TGTGCCACCAGCAAGAACACCGGGGAGCCGTTTTTT. Translating it yields CATSKNTGEPFF.

This clonotype was seen at least ten times. The chain joins TRBV7-2 to TRBJ2-3; D may match TRBD1 or TRBD2 (6 bases each). The V end was cut by 5 bases, the J end by 3 bases, with 15 bases between. Looked up from germline, CDR1 is SGHTA and CDR2 is FQGNSA. The CDR3 loop spans 15 amino acids. This chain's CDR3 is CASSPAGHPTDTQYF. CDR3 in DNA: TGTGCCAGCAGCCCCGCGGGACACCCTACAGATACGCAGTATTTT. Combining the CDR3 with reference TRBV7-2 and TRBJ2-3 gives the whole variable domain GAGVSQSPSNKVTEKGKDVELRCDPISGHTALYWYRQSLGQGLEFLIYFQGNSAPDKSGLPSDRFSAERTGGSVSTLTIQRTQQEDSAVYLCASSPAGHPTDTQYFGPGTRLTVL.

The CDR3 sequence: CASSPQIGATEAFF. CDR3 in DNA: TGTGCCAGCAGCCCCCAGATTGGCGCGACTGAAGCTTTCTTT. This sequence joins TRBV13 and TRBJ1-1, with D unclear. Looked up from germline, CDR1 is PRHDT and CDR2 is FYEKMQ (reference sequence). The CDR3 is 14 residues long. Trimming removed 5 bases at V and 5 bases at J, with 15 bases between.

This clonotype showed up many times. The chain combines TRBV7-2 with TRBJ2-7; 7 nucleotides match TRBD1. The CDR3 is made up of 12 amino acids. The germline V gene has CDR1 SGHTA and CDR2 FQGNSA. After removal of 4 bases from V and 8 bases from J, the junction contained 5 bases not matched to a gene. The CDR3 here is CASSYGQAKQYF. The CDR3 DNA sequence: TGTGCCAGCAGCTACGGACAGGCCAAGCAGTACTTC.

This chain joins TRBV29-1 and TRBJ1-1; D is unclear. Trimming took off 3 bases at V and 4 bases at J, with 6 bases between the two ends. The CDR3 is 11 amino acids. Germline V gene lookup returns CDR1 SQVTM and CDR2 ANQGSEA. CDR3 sequence reads: CSVDIRTEAFF. The CDR3 coding sequence is TGCAGCGTTGACATCCGCACTGAAGCTTTCTTT. The complete variable domain, with remaining parts taken from reference TRBV29-1 and TRBJ1-1, reads SAVISQKPSRDICQRGTSLTIQCQVDSQVTMMFWYRQQPGQSLTLIATANQGSEATYESGFVIDKFPISRPNLTFSTLTVSNMSPEDSSIYLCSVDIRTEAFFGQGTRLTVV.

This clonotype was observed many times. The chain combines TRBV27 with TRBJ1-2, with 8 bases that match TRBD1. CDR3 size: 15 residues. Germline V lookup: CDR1 MNHEY, CDR2 SMNVEV (reference sequence). V was pared by 5 bases and J by 8 bases, with 13 bases of the junction left unmatched. The CDR3 bases are TGTGCCAGCAGTCTCTATGACAGGGGAGTCGAGGGCTACACCTTC. It encodes CASSLYDRGVEGYTF.

The chain is built from TRBV4-1 and TRBJ1-2; 8 nucleotides line up with TRBD1. Germline CDR1 is MGHRA and CDR2 is YSYEKL. Trimming at V came to 2 bases and at J to 8 bases, leaving 10 bases not matched to a gene. The CDR3 sequence is 15 residues long. DNA for the CDR3: TGCGCCAGCAGCCAACCTGCAATCGACAGGGGAGGCTACACCTTC. Its translation: CASSQPAIDRGGYTF.

This clonotype was seen ten or more times. The genes are TRBV5-1 and TRBJ1-1, with D perhaps TRBD1 (6 bases). V dropped 0 bases and J dropped 11 bases, with 14 bases sitting between them. Germline-derived CDR1 and CDR2 are SGHRS and YFSETQ. This CDR3 is built from 13 residues. CDR3 sequence reads: CASSLGTTGNAFF. In DNA, the CDR3 is TGCGCCAGCAGCTTGGGGACAACAGGGAACGCTTTCTTT.

Many counts were recorded for this clonotype. The chain is built from TRBV27 and TRBJ2-7, with 7 bases fitting TRBD1. CDR3 length: 15 residues. V was pared by 6 bases and J by 2 bases, with 10 bases of the junction left unmatched. Germline loops: CDR1 MNHEY, CDR2 SMNVEV (reference sequence). The CDR3 region has the DNA TGTGCCAGCAGCCCCGGGACAGTACCAACCTACGAGCAGTACTTC. Protein product: CASSPGTVPTYEQYF.

This clonotype was seen only a few times. This sequence joins TRBV6-1 and TRBJ2-2; 10 bases are a match to TRBD1. Germline V CDR1 and CDR2: MNHNS, SASEGT. V lost 0 bases to trimming and J lost 4 bases; unmatched junction nucleotides: 5. CDR3 length: 17 amino acids. The CDR3 nucleotides read TGTGCCAGCAGTGAAGCGCATCGGACAGGGGGCACCGGGGAGCTGTTTTTT. It is translated as CASSEAHRTGGTGELFF.

This clonotype was counted only a few times. A junction boundary mismatches the germline segment, possibly from a read error. V gene TRBV19 combines with J gene TRBJ2-2; perhaps D is TRBD1 or TRBD2 (6 bases each). The germline gives CDR1 LNHDA, CDR2 SQIVND (reference sequence). There are 12 residues in the CDR3. CDR3 region: CVSTGAAGELFF. The CDR3 DNA sequence: TGTGTCAGTACGGGGGCGGCCGGGGAGCTGTTTTTT.

This clonotype was observed many times. This rearrangement joins TRBV28 to TRBJ2-7; TRBD1 matches 7 bases. This CDR3 comprises 13 residues. Per germline, CDR1 MDHEN and CDR2 SYDVKM. Trimming took 3 bases from V and 2 from J; bases not matched to a gene: 1. The CDR3 DNA sequence: TGTGCCAGCAGTTTCGGACAGGCCTACGAGCAGTACTTC. It encodes CASSFGQAYEQYF.

The chain recombines TRBV20-1 with TRBJ1-4; D is ambiguous. Germline V gene sequence: CDR1 DFQATT, CDR2 SNEGSKA (reference sequence). Trimming shortened V by 1 base and J by 8 bases, and 11 bases separated the two germline ends. This CDR3 comprises 13 residues. As DNA, the CDR3 is TGCAGTGCTAGAGGGTCCAGAGGCGAAAAACTGTTTTTT. Amino acid sequence: CSARGSRGEKLFF.

This clonotype was counted at least ten times. The chain uses TRBV10-3 and TRBJ2-5; D ambiguous. Germline V gene lookup returns CDR1 ENHRY and CDR2 SYGVKD. V lost 0 bases and J 4 bases, leaving 6 bases between the germline ends. There are 13 residues in the CDR3. The CDR3 sequence: CAISESTGETQYF. The DNA of the CDR3 is TGTGCCATCAGTGAGTCGACCGGAGAGACCCAGTACTTC.